The text below deals with one T cell receptor beta chain. As yet, its antigen is unknown. Unique molecular identifiers were incorporated when the TCRbeta library was constructed. TCRdb passed the PCR reads through MiXCR, listing each CDR3 protein once. The sample has some 100,000 distinct CDR3 sequences, more than 20% seen once. This entry comes from a study of T-cell reconstitution after alpha-beta-depleted transplantation in children. The study, taken as a whole, reports: After transplant, high TCRbeta diversity at day 60 in some patients arose from surviving recipient T cells and thymic progenitors. Several hundred expanded graft clones reportedly were the source of alpha-beta T cells about two months after transplant. Counts and diversity of T cells one year after transplant came mostly from newly produced T cells.

V shed 4 bases and J 5 bases; nucleotides not matched to a gene: 13. Germline V gene lookup returns CDR1 PRHDT and CDR2 FYEKMQ (reference sequence). This CDR3 has 16 amino acids. V is TRBV13 and J is TRBJ2-5; 7 nucleotides line up with TRBD2. The sample here was PBMCs, taken before TCRalphabeta/CD19-depleted stem cell transplant. This clonotype was obtained from a boy aged 2 to 10 with acute lymphoblastic leukemia, due to receive a stem cell transplant. CDR3: CASSSTSAPVGETQYF. DNA for the CDR3: TGTGCCAGCAGCTCCACTAGCGCCCCGGTGGGGGAGACCCAGTACTTC.